A single sample is the source of the 21 T cell receptor beta chains below, sequenced in a study of blood T cell repertoires in COVID-19. The assay was immunoSEQ multiplex PCR, and TCRdb's table has in-frame clones only and misses some. The sample consists of some 200,000 clones, 80% to 85% of them appearing once. Sequencing was done on a sample of peripheral blood. These receptors all come from a woman in her twenties or thirties who had recovered from COVID-19.

This chain connects TRBV4-1 to TRBJ2-3, with D unresolved. The CDR3 extends over 14 amino acids. Germline V gene data show CDR1 as MGHRA and CDR2 as YSYEKL. The V and J ends lost 2 bases and 0 bases respectively, with 6 bases between them. CDR3 loop: CASSQPVSTDTQYF. In nucleotides, the CDR3 is TGCGCCAGCAGCCAACCCGTTAGCACAGATACGCAGTATTTT.

The gene calls are TRBV7-3 and TRBJ1-6; D is perhaps TRBD1 (6 bases). The CDR3 runs 16 residues. Per germline, CDR1 SGHTA and CDR2 FQGTGA. Trimming shortened V by 2 bases and J by 7 bases, and 15 bases separated the two germline ends. The CDR3 region is CASSLEPRGSNSPLHF. CDR3 bases: TGTGCCAGCAGCTTAGAGCCCAGGGGATCCAATTCACCCCTCCACTTT.

The J gene is TRBJ1-1, the V gene TRBV7-2; D uncertain. This CDR3 is 13 amino acids long. Trimming shortened V by 3 bases and J by 1 base, and 6 bases separated the two germline ends. Germline V gene lookup returns CDR1 SGHTA and CDR2 FQGNSA. The CDR3 here is CASSFSQNTEAFF. The CDR3 DNA sequence: TGTGCCAGCAGCTTTTCACAGAACACTGAAGCTTTCTTT.

The V and J genes are TRBV6-5 and TRBJ1-1, with TRBD1 matching over 7 bases. Germline CDR1 is MNHEY and CDR2 is SVGAGI. The V and J ends lost 5 bases and 7 bases, in that order; junction bases with no gene match: 7. The CDR3 sequence is 13 residues long. CDR3 in DNA: TGTGCCAGCAGTCCCAGAGGGGGCGATGAAGCTTTCTTT. Protein sequence: CASSPRGGDEAFF.

This clone has only one observation. V gene TRBV6-4 combines with J gene TRBJ2-2; 7 bases are shared with TRBD2. With 5 bases clipped from V and 3 bases from J, the junction kept 9 bases outside the gene matches. This CDR3 contains 16 residues. Germline V gives CDR1 MRHNA, CDR2 SNTAGT. The CDR3 sequence: CASSIRAGADTGELFF. In nucleotides, the CDR3 is TGTGCCAGCAGTATCAGGGCGGGAGCAGACACCGGGGAGCTGTTTTTT.

The chain recombines TRBV5-4 with TRBJ1-1; 10 bases are a match to TRBD1. The J segment lost 5 bases and the V segment lost 4 bases, leaving 5 bases of the junction unmatched. CDR3 size: 14 residues. Germline V gene lookup returns CDR1 SGHNT and CDR2 YYREEE (reference sequence). CDR3 residues: CASSPGQGGTEAFF. The CDR3 nucleotides read TGTGCCAGCAGCCCAGGACAGGGGGGGACTGAAGCTTTCTTT.

The J gene is TRBJ2-3, the V gene TRBV3-1 (or the pseudogene TRBV3-2), with TRBD2 as a possible D gene (6 bases). Trimming pared 5 bases from V and 2 bases from J, leaving 14 bases between. This CDR3 contains 15 residues. Germline V lookup: CDR1 LGHDT, CDR2 YNNKEL (reference sequence). The CDR3 loop reads CASSIRLGPTDTQYF. CDR3 DNA sequence: TGTGCCAGCAGCATTCGACTAGGCCCCACAGATACGCAGTATTTT.

The chain joins TRBV5-1 to TRBJ2-4, with 7 positions matching TRBD1. Germline CDR1 is SGHRS and CDR2 is YFSETQ. Unmatched junction bases numbered 10, after V lost 2 bases and J lost 8 bases. The CDR3 length is 15 residues. Here the CDR3 reads CASSFTDREQDIQYF. Written as DNA, the CDR3 is TGCGCCAGCAGCTTTACCGACAGGGAACAGGACATTCAGTACTTC.

The J gene is TRBJ1-2, the V gene TRBV30; TRBD1 aligns across 7 bases. Germline V gives CDR1 GTSNPN, CDR2 SVGIG (reference sequence). The CDR3 length is 13 residues. V trimming: 8 bases; J trimming: 1 base; junction bases outside the gene matches: 7. The DNA of the CDR3 is TGTGCCGGAAGGGGGACAGTTAACTATGGCTACACCTTC. Protein: CAGRGTVNYGYTF.

The CDR3 bases are TGTGCCAGCAGCTTAGGAGCGGGAGGGCTGTCCGGGGAGCTGTTTTTT. Protein: CASSLGAGGLSGELFF. V and J are TRBV7-3 and TRBJ2-2, with 10 bases matching TRBD2. The J segment lost 6 bases and the V segment lost 2 bases, leaving 6 bases of the junction unmatched. The CDR3 spans 16 residues. Looked up from germline, CDR1 is SGHTA and CDR2 is FQGTGA.

This chain uses TRBV18 with TRBJ1-6; the match to TRBD1 covers 9 bases. The CDR3 is 17 residues long. Germline V gives CDR1 KGHSH, CDR2 LQKENI. V lost 0 bases and J lost 9; bases outside the gene matches: 9. The CDR3 region is CASSPPRGQGLSSPLHF. CDR3 in DNA: TGTGCCAGCTCACCACCGCGAGGACAGGGGTTATCTTCACCCCTCCACTTT.

The genes are TRBV28 and TRBJ1-5; 7 bases are a match to TRBD1. CDR1 and CDR2 (germline): MDHEN, SYDVKM. V shed 6 bases and J 0 bases; nucleotides not matched to a gene: 5. The CDR3 totals 15 residues. The CDR3: CASSQTGSSNQPQHF. The CDR3 nucleotides read TGTGCCAGCAGCCAGACAGGGAGTAGCAATCAGCCCCAGCATTTT. The entire variable domain, with the rest obtained from reference TRBV28 and TRBJ1-5, is as follows: DVKVTQSSRYLVKRTGEKVFLECVQDMDHENMFWYRQDPGLGLRLIYFSYDVKMKEKGDIPEGYSVSREKKERFSLILESASTNQTSMYLCASSQTGSSNQPQHFGDGTRLSIL.

The rearrangement joins TRBV7-3 to TRBJ2-3; TRBD2 agrees at 7 bases. The germline gives CDR1 SGHTA, CDR2 FQGTGA. Germline trimming cut 0 bases from V and 3 bases from J; bases unmatched to any gene: 3. This CDR3 is built from 15 residues. This CDR3 is CASSLTGTTTDTQYF. CDR3 coding DNA: TGTGCCAGCAGCTTAACAGGGACTACTACAGATACGCAGTATTTT.

This rearrangement joins TRBV5-4 to TRBJ2-1, with TRBD2 matching 13 bases. Germline lookup yields CDR1 SGHNT and CDR2 YYREEE (reference sequence). The CDR3 is made up of 15 amino acids. The V gene end was trimmed by 4 bases and the J gene end by 6 bases; junction bases not matched to a gene: 4. The CDR3 reads CASSGGTSGTNEQFF. The CDR3 DNA sequence: TGTGCCAGCAGCGGCGGGACTAGCGGGACCAATGAGCAGTTCTTC.

This clone has just one count. J is TRBJ2-1 and V is TRBV6-5; 12 nucleotides line up with TRBD2. The CDR3 is 15 residues long. Looked up from germline, CDR1 is MNHEY and CDR2 is SVGAGI. V lost 4 bases, J lost 4 bases, and 2 bases stayed unmatched. The CDR3 nucleotides read TGTGCCAGCAGTTCCCTAGCGGGAGGGTACAATGAGCAGTTCTTC. It yields the protein CASSSLAGGYNEQFF.

The CDR3: CASSTGGVYEQYF. CDR3 DNA: TGTGCCAGCTCCACAGGGGGCGTTTACGAGCAGTACTTC. V usage is TRBV18 and J usage is TRBJ2-7, with 9 bases lining up with TRBD1. The V and J ends lost 6 bases and 4 bases, in that order; junction bases with no gene match: 4. From germline, CDR1 is KGHSH and CDR2 LQKENI. The CDR3 covers 13 residues.

The J gene is TRBJ1-1, the V gene TRBV5-1, with 8 nucleotides matching TRBD1. Per the germline V gene, CDR1 is SGHRS and CDR2 is YFSETQ. J gave up 10 bases and V 4 bases, and 12 bases lay outside the gene matches. This CDR3 contains 14 residues. This CDR3 reads CASSLPGQEVGAFF. The CDR3 DNA reads as TGCGCCAGCAGCCTGCCGGGACAGGAGGTGGGAGCTTTCTTT.

This chain uses TRBV2 with TRBJ1-5, with D possibly being TRBD1 (5 bases). Germline V lookup: CDR1 SNHLY, CDR2 FYNNEI. The CDR3 loop spans 15 amino acids. V was cut by 2 bases and J by 7 bases, with 15 bases left in between. CDR3 residues: CASSESGGVGQPQHF. The CDR3 nucleotides are TGTGCCAGCAGTGAATCGGGGGGAGTTGGACAGCCCCAGCATTTT.

This clone came up once. The J gene is TRBJ2-1, the V gene TRBV9, with D perhaps TRBD1 (6 bases). V dropped 0 bases and J dropped 4 bases, with 11 bases sitting between them. From germline, CDR1 is SGDLS and CDR2 YYNGEE. The CDR3 consists of 15 residues. CDR3 sequence: CASSVDGTFYNEQFF. The CDR3 DNA sequence: TGTGCCAGCAGCGTAGACGGGACATTTTACAATGAGCAGTTCTTC.

The chain joins TRBV9 to TRBJ2-1, with a weak D call TRBD2 (5 bases). The V end lost 0 bases, the J end lost 0 bases, and 7 bases lay between the germline ends. The germline gives CDR1 SGDLS, CDR2 YYNGEE. CDR3 length: 15 residues. The CDR3 sequence is CASSVDGNSYNEQFF. In nucleotides, the CDR3 is TGTGCCAGCAGCGTAGACGGGAACTCCTACAATGAGCAGTTCTTC.

The chain is built from TRBV4-1 and TRBJ2-7, with 7 bases lining up with TRBD1. Germline lookup yields CDR1 MGHRA and CDR2 YSYEKL. The CDR3 consists of 15 residues. With 0 bases clipped from V and 3 bases from J, the junction kept 5 bases outside the gene matches. The CDR3 DNA sequence: TGCGCCAGCAGCCAAGATTGGGACAGCCGCTACGAGCAGTACTTC. Its translation is CASSQDWDSRYEQYF.